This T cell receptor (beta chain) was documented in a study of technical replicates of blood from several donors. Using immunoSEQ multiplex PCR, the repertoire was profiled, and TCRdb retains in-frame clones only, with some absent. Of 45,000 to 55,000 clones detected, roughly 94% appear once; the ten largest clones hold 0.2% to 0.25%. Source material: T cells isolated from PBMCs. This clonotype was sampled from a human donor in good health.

The CDR3 region is CASSSPGTGSYEQYF. As DNA, the CDR3 is TGTGCCAGCAGTTCCCCGGGGACAGGCTCTTACGAGCAGTACTTC. This chain uses TRBV28 with TRBJ2-7; 8 bases map to TRBD1. This CDR3 is built from 15 residues. V lost 4 bases, J lost 4 bases, and 9 bases stayed unmatched. CDR1 is MDHEN, CDR2 SYDVKM, per germline. The full variable domain, completed using reference TRBV28 and TRBJ2-7, is DVKVTQSSRYLVKRTGEKVFLECVQDMDHENMFWYRQDPGLGLRLIYFSYDVKMKEKGDIPEGYSVSREKKERFSLILESASTNQTSMYLCASSSPGTGSYEQYFGPGTRLTVT.